This T cell receptor (beta chain) was sequenced during a study of blood T cell repertoires in COVID-19. Overall study: T cells, B-cell-depleted T cells, or PBMCs supplied cDNA or gDNA.

Measured with immunoSEQ multiplex PCR; TCRdb has only the in-frame clones, and not every one. The sample shows about 160,000 clones, 75% to 90% of them seen only once. Living in 25 or so US areas, the participants were between 18 and 89 years of age. V lost 1 base to trimming and J lost 8 bases, with 14 bases between them. The CDR3 totals 14 residues. The germline CDR1 and CDR2 sequences are GTSNPN and SVGIG (reference sequence). Sequenced material: PBMCs or T cells enriched from blood (not recorded which). The gene calls are TRBV30 and TRBJ1-4; D is unclear. The clonotype originates from a woman aged 55-69 years who had recovered from COVID-19. CDR3 loop: CAWSGAGGPEKLFF. CDR3 DNA: TGTGCCTGGAGTGGGGCAGGAGGGCCCGAAAAACTGTTTTTT.